The 10 T cell receptor beta chains listed next were all sequenced from one sample in a study of cytotoxic CD8 clonotypes in ibrutinib-treated CLL. Measured with immunoSEQ multiplex PCR; TCRdb has only the in-frame clones, and not every one. Found here are about 20,000 clones, over 65% of them singletons; the top ten hold about 28%. Material: PBMCs, obtained before ibrutinib treatment. The receptors shown here come from a human donor with chronic lymphocytic leukemia.

The gene calls are TRBV28 and TRBJ2-7; 10 bases agree with TRBD2. This CDR3 is 16 amino acids long. Trimming took 4 bases from V and 1 from J; bases not matched to a gene: 7. Germline loops: CDR1 MDHEN, CDR2 SYDVKM. CDR3 amino acids: CASSSPSSGRSYEQYF. The DNA of the CDR3 is TGTGCCAGCAGTTCCCCCTCTAGCGGGAGATCCTACGAGCAGTACTTC.

The chain uses TRBV7-3 and TRBJ2-1; the D call may be TRBD1 or TRBD2 (5 bases each). The CDR3 spans 14 residues. Germline CDR1 reads SGHTA; CDR2 reads FQGTGA. The V end was cut by 5 bases, the J end by 4 bases, with 12 bases between. The CDR3: CASSPGPNYNEQFF. CDR3 bases: TGTGCCAGCAGCCCGGGACCCAATTACAATGAGCAGTTCTTC.

The V and J genes are TRBV5-4 and TRBJ2-2; weak D call: TRBD1 (5 bases). CDR1 is SGHNT and CDR2 is YYREEE in the germline V gene (reference sequence). This CDR3 comprises 15 residues. V lost 0 bases to trimming and J lost 2 bases, with 8 bases between them. The CDR3 DNA reads TGTGCCAGCAGCTTGGCCGGACAAAACACCGGGGAGCTGTTTTTT. It specifies CASSLAGQNTGELFF.

The V and J genes are TRBV2 and TRBJ2-1; TRBD2 aligns across 7 bases. The V gene end was trimmed by 4 bases and the J gene end by 4 bases; junction bases not matched to a gene: 4. This CDR3 has 14 amino acids. Germline loops: CDR1 SNHLY, CDR2 FYNNEI. The CDR3 spells CASSAGLTYNEQFF. In DNA form, the CDR3 reads TGTGCCAGCAGTGCGGGACTAACATACAATGAGCAGTTCTTC.

V and J are TRBV4-2 and TRBJ2-3; D uncertain. V shed 1 base and J shed 2 bases, with 13 bases lying between them. The CDR3 runs to 16 residues. Looked up from germline, CDR1 is LGHNA and CDR2 is YNFKEQ. The CDR3 nucleotides are TGTGCCAGCAGCCAAGGATCGAGCCCAACCACAGATACGCAGTATTTT. This sequence encodes CASSQGSSPTTDTQYF.

The chain couples TRBV4-1 to TRBJ1-4; D unresolved. CDR1 is MGHRA, CDR2 YSYEKL, per germline. V lost 4 bases and J lost 7, with 19 bases in between. The CDR3 is 16 residues long. Written as DNA, the CDR3 is TGCGCCAGCAGCCTTTCTGCGGGCCAGTTATTTGAAAAACTGTTTTTT. Translation gives CASSLSAGQLFEKLFF.

The chain recombines TRBV11-2 with TRBJ2-3; D gene uncertain. The V gene's germline CDR1 is SGHAT and CDR2 FQNNGV. The V gene lost 1 base and the J gene lost 4 bases, with 21 bases spanning the gap. This CDR3 comprises 18 residues. Written as DNA, the CDR3 is TGTGCCAGCAGCTTAGCTTTTCGGGCGAAGGGTTTCCCAGATACGCAGTATTTT. This gives the protein CASSLAFRAKGFPDTQYF.

CDR3 sequence reads: CACGTEVDAYEQYF. The CDR3 bases are TGTGCCTGTGGAACCGAGGTAGACGCCTACGAGCAGTACTTC. V usage is TRBV30 and J usage is TRBJ2-7; D ambiguous. This CDR3 is built from 14 residues. Germline V gene sequence: CDR1 GTSNPN, CDR2 SVGIG (reference sequence). V lost 6 bases to trimming and J lost 2 bases, with 17 bases between them.

The chain employs TRBV4-1 and TRBJ1-1, with unresolved D. V lost 2 bases and J lost 3, with 10 bases in between. The CDR3 consists of 14 residues. Germline CDR1 reads MGHRA; CDR2 reads YSYEKL. The CDR3: CASSQWVRDTEAFF. In DNA, the CDR3 is TGCGCCAGCAGCCAATGGGTAAGGGACACTGAAGCTTTCTTT.

V gene TRBV2 combines with J gene TRBJ2-1, with 14 bases matching TRBD2. The ends lost 6 bases at V and 7 bases at J; junction bases unmatched: 11. The CDR3 loop spans 17 amino acids. Germline CDR1 and CDR2: SNHLY and FYNNEI. CDR3 bases: TGTGCCAGCAGCATTCGAGGGACTAGCGGGAGCTTAAATGAGCAGTTCTTC. Its translation is CASSIRGTSGSLNEQFF.